This T cell receptor beta chain was captured in a study of cytomegalovirus exposure and HLA in healthy donors. About the research overall: The 95 to 150 validation repertoires used a platform that matched the one used for the 600 to 700 first-cohort repertoires, as a later analysis reported.

The sample holds one count of this clone. Its antigen is as yet unknown. Method: immunoSEQ multiplex PCR; TCRdb's copy keeps in-frame clones and lacks some. The sample has roughly 330,000 clones, 87% seen once. General study points: Reported performance of the classifier showed diagnosis of cytomegalovirus status with high specificity and sensitivity. Rare TCR sequences dominated, though some public TCRs recurred in many donors. Cytomegalovirus-associated TCR beta chains were listed, numbering 150 to 200.

Germline values: CDR1 ENHRY, CDR2 SYGVKD. This CDR3 contains 16 residues. V lost 6 bases and J lost 0; bases outside the gene matches: 7. The TCR was taken from a woman aged 25-40 years in good health and CMV-seropositive. The material sequenced was PBMCs. This chain joins TRBV10-3 and TRBJ2-2; 7 bases match TRBD1. The CDR3 bases are TGTGCCATCAGATACGGGACAGACTCGAACACCGGGGAGCTGTTTTTT. The encoded protein is CAIRYGTDSNTGELFF.